The 32 T cell receptor beta chains presented below share a single source sample, sequenced in a study of blood T cells in healthy people across ages (dated by TCRdb to the mid-2010s). Libraries were prepared through 5' RACE. A second PCR of roughly 7 to 12 cycles was performed with a sample-barcoded 5' primer and a J-beta primer mix. The public sequencing data were trimmed at Q25 with fastp and processed into clonotypes with MiXCR by TCRdb, which kept only in-frame beta chains. Identical CDR3 protein sequences are pooled into one entry, listed with their most common genes and DNA. In this sample the table shows around 1,900,000 distinct CDR3 sequences, 39% of which occur a single time. Roughly 24% of the sample comes from the top ten. Input material: blood. The receptors stem from a human donor in good health.

This clonotype appeared a few times. J is TRBJ1-2 and V is TRBV20-1; D is uncertain. V lost 2 bases, J lost 4 bases, and 11 bases lay in between. Germline V lookup: CDR1 DFQATT, CDR2 SNEGSKA (reference sequence). The CDR3 spans 13 residues. Here the CDR3 DNA reads TGCAGTGCTAGAAGTGACACACTCTATGGCTACACCTTC. This gives the protein CSARSDTLYGYTF.

A single count supports this clonotype. The V and J genes are TRBV5-1 and TRBJ2-1; 8 bases line up with TRBD2. The J call is in doubt because the DNA end fits TRBJ2-7 better. This CDR3 spans 15 amino acids. Germline V gene sequence: CDR1 SGHRS, CDR2 YFSETQ. The CDR3 here is CASSSIAGNYNEQYF. CDR3 in DNA: TGCGCCAGCAGCTCTATAGCGGGGAACTACAATGAGCAGTACTTC.

V gene TRBV27 combines with J gene TRBJ1-2, with D possibly being TRBD1 (5 bases). Germline V CDR1 and CDR2: MNHEY, SMNVEV (reference sequence). The CDR3 is made up of 17 amino acids. With 5 bases removed from V and 6 bases from J, the gap between germline ends came to 25 bases. CDR3 DNA: TGTGCCAGCAGTATGCGACAGCAACAGCTAACTACCGATGGCTACACCTTC. This codes for CASSMRQQQLTTDGYTF.

This chain links TRBV5-1 with TRBJ2-1; D is uncertain. The CDR3 is made up of 14 amino acids. In germline, CDR1 is SGHRS, CDR2 YFSETQ. V dropped 0 bases and J dropped 10 bases, with 14 bases sitting between them. The CDR3: CASSLDPGTYEQFF. The DNA of the CDR3 is TGCGCCAGCAGCTTGGATCCAGGTACCTACGAGCAGTTCTTC. The whole variable domain, remainder taken from reference TRBV5-1 and TRBJ2-1, is KAGVTQTPRYLIKTRGQQVTLSCSPISGHRSVSWYQQTPGQGLQFLFEYFSETQRNKGNFPGRFSGRQFSNSRSEMNVSTLELGDSALYLCASSLDPGTYEQFFGPGTRLTVL.

The genes are TRBV11-3 and TRBJ2-1; 8 nucleotides match TRBD1. Germline trimming cut 6 bases from V and 7 bases from J; bases unmatched to any gene: 14. The CDR3 is 16 amino acids. Germline V gives CDR1 SGHNT, CDR2 YENEEA. CDR3 in amino acids: CASSFRAGQEMNEQFF. The CDR3 DNA sequence: TGTGCCAGCAGTTTCCGTGCGGGACAGGAGATGAATGAGCAGTTCTTC. The entire variable domain, with the rest obtained from reference TRBV11-3 and TRBJ2-1, is as follows: EAGVVQSPRYKIIEKKQPVAFWCNPISGHNTLYWYLQNLGQGPELLIRYENEEAVDDSQLPKDRFSAERLKGVDSTLKIQPAELGDSAVYLCASSFRAGQEMNEQFFGPGTRLTVL.

The chain carries TRBV12-3 or TRBV12-4 and TRBJ1-4; D not certain. The CDR3 has 13 residues. Trimming took 6 bases from V and 8 from J, leaving 13 bases between them. For the CDR3, the DNA is TGTGCCAGCAGACCATCCTCCGGCGAAAAACTGTTTTTT. The encoded protein is CASRPSSGEKLFF.

The table lists this clonotype with a few counts. The genes are TRBV4-3 and TRBJ1-1; tentative D call: TRBD1 (5 bases). V lost 4 bases and J 6 bases, leaving 18 bases between the germline ends. The CDR3 is made up of 15 amino acids. Germline loops: CDR1 LGHNA, CDR2 YSLEER. The CDR3 is CASSPLAGLSAEAFF. In nucleotides, the CDR3 is TGCGCCAGCAGCCCCTTGGCGGGGCTAAGCGCTGAAGCTTTCTTT.

This chain links TRBV5-6 with TRBJ1-1; tentatively, D is TRBD1 (6 bases). The CDR3 length is 18 residues. CDR1 is SGHDT, CDR2 YYEEEE, per germline. V lost 1 base, J lost 5 bases, and 24 bases lay in between. This CDR3 reads CASSLRASGGASRTEAFF. The CDR3 nucleotides are TGTGCCAGCAGCTTGAGGGCCTCGGGGGGCGCATCAAGGACTGAAGCTTTCTTT.

Worth noting for this clonotype: At one boundary the junction diverges from the germline segment, which might be a read error. The V gene is TRBV20-1, the J gene TRBJ2-1, with 9 bases lining up with TRBD2. Per germline, CDR1 DFQATT and CDR2 SNEGSKA (reference sequence). The CDR3 loop spans 14 amino acids. CDR3 DNA sequence: TGCAGTGCTAGAGATGGACTAGCGTGGAATGAGCGGTTCTTC. Its translation is CSARDGLAWNERFF.

The chain couples TRBV7-9 to TRBJ1-2; no firm D call. The V gene lost 6 bases and the J gene lost 4 bases, with 9 bases spanning the gap. The CDR3 length is 12 residues. In germline, CDR1 is SEHNR, CDR2 FQNEAQ (reference sequence). CDR3 nucleotides: TGTGCCAGCAGTTTAATTAGCTATGGCTACACCTTC. Its protein is CASSLISYGYTF.

The chain recombines TRBV7-7 with TRBJ2-2; unclear D gene. CDR1 and CDR2 from the germline V gene are SSHAT and FNYEAQ (reference sequence). Trimming cost V 4 bases and J 3 bases, with 9 bases left between them. The CDR3 is 14 amino acids. CDR3 residues: CASSSTLDTGELFF. The CDR3 DNA sequence: TGTGCCAGCAGCTCGACCCTTGACACCGGGGAGCTGTTTTTT. Supplemented by reference TRBV7-7 and TRBJ2-2, the full variable domain reads GAGVSQSPRYKVTKRGQDVTLRCDPISSHATLYWYQQALGQGPEFLTYFNYEAQPDKSGLPSDRFSAERPEGSISTLTIQRTEQRDSAMYRCASSSTLDTGELFFGEGSRLTVL.

The chain joins TRBV7-8 to TRBJ2-7, with D perhaps TRBD2 (5 bases). In germline, CDR1 is SGHVS, CDR2 FQNEAQ. The V end lost 5 bases, the J end lost 2 bases, and 13 bases lay between the germline ends. The CDR3 extends over 14 amino acids. This CDR3 reads CASSPSRRPYEQYF. The CDR3 nucleotides are TGTGCCAGCAGCCCATCCAGGAGGCCCTACGAGCAGTACTTC.

Ten or more counts support this clonotype. CDR3 coding DNA: TGCGCCAGCAGCCAAGTCCCTACCTACGAGCAGTACTTC. Encoded protein: CASSQVPTYEQYF. The chain couples TRBV4-1 to TRBJ2-7; D not certain. The V gene's germline CDR1 is MGHRA and CDR2 YSYEKL. The CDR3 loop spans 13 amino acids. Trimming stripped 1 base from V and 2 bases from J, with 6 bases between.

The V gene is TRBV27, the J gene TRBJ1-2; D gene unclear. Germline V gene data show CDR1 as MNHEY and CDR2 as SMNVEV (reference sequence). The CDR3 consists of 14 residues. Trimming removed 1 base from V and 2 bases from J, with 8 bases in between. In DNA, the CDR3 is TGTGCCAGCAGTTTATTAGGTACAAACTATGGCTACACCTTC. Translating it yields CASSLLGTNYGYTF.

J is TRBJ1-1 and V is TRBV30; D remains ambiguous. The CDR3 loop spans 13 amino acids. Germline V gene sequence: CDR1 GTSNPN, CDR2 SVGIG (reference sequence). V lost 0 bases and J lost 4, with 9 bases in between. The CDR3, as DNA: TGTGCCTGGAGTGTACGGGAATTCACTGAAGCTTTCTTT. It specifies CAWSVREFTEAFF.

This clonotype was observed a single time. Given a much more abundant clone one base away, this may be a read error. The V call is TRBV20-1, the J call TRBJ2-1; D is unresolved. The CDR3 runs to 15 residues. V was trimmed by 4 bases and J by 13 bases, leaving 26 bases between them. Germline V gene sequence: CDR1 DFQATT, CDR2 SNEGSKA (reference sequence). The DNA for the CDR3 is TGCAGTGCTATTGACATAGGAGAGCCCCAAGAGACCCAGTTCTTC. Translated: CSAIDIGEPQETQFF.

This chain joins TRBV4-1 and TRBJ1-6, with a weak D call TRBD1 (5 bases). The length of the CDR3 is 17 residues. V was shortened by 6 bases and J by 6 bases, with 21 bases between the two germline ends. Per the germline V gene, CDR1 is MGHRA and CDR2 is YSYEKL. The CDR3 loop is CASRNQRGRSINSPLHF. The CDR3 DNA sequence: TGCGCCAGCAGGAACCAACGGGGACGGTCTATTAATTCACCCCTCCACTTT.

The rearrangement links TRBV4-2 to TRBJ1-1; no firm D call. Germline V lookup: CDR1 LGHNA, CDR2 YNFKEQ. There are 15 residues in the CDR3. The ends were cut back, 4 bases at V and 10 bases at J, with 22 bases in the middle. CDR3 DNA sequence: TGTGCCAGCAGCCCCTCTTCCGGGGAGAGAATTGGAGCTTTCTTT. Protein sequence: CASSPSSGERIGAFF.

The chain uses TRBV7-2 and TRBJ2-7, with D unresolved. Germline lookup yields CDR1 SGHTA and CDR2 FQGNSA. This CDR3 contains 13 residues. V was trimmed by 6 bases and J by 2 bases, leaving 11 bases between them. This CDR3 reads CASRESGAYEQYF. The CDR3, as DNA: TGTGCCAGCAGAGAATCGGGCGCCTACGAGCAGTACTTC. Looking up the rest from reference TRBV7-2 and TRBJ2-7 gives the full variable domain: GAGVSQSPSNKVTEKGKDVELRCDPISGHTALYWYRQSLGQGLEFLIYFQGNSAPDKSGLPSDRFSAERTGGSVSTLTIQRTQQEDSAVYLCASRESGAYEQYFGPGTRLTVT.

The gene calls are TRBV6-1 and TRBJ2-1; 10 nucleotides align to TRBD2. CDR1 and CDR2 from the germline V gene are MNHNS and SASEGT. CDR3 size: 17 residues. V dropped 7 bases and J dropped 3; count of bases not matched to a gene: 12. The CDR3 coding sequence is TGTGCCAGCACCGTAAACGCGCTAGCGGGGGTCTACAATGAGCAGTTCTTC. It codes for CASTVNALAGVYNEQFF.

J is TRBJ1-5 and V is TRBV5-8; a weak D match, TRBD1 (6 bases). This CDR3 has 13 residues. CDR1 is SGHTS and CDR2 is YDEGEE in the germline V gene. Between the trimmed V and J ends, which lost 4 bases and 5 bases, there was a span of 10 bases. The CDR3 bases are TGTGCCAGCAGCCGACAGGTAGATCAGCCCCAGCATTTT. Translated: CASSRQVDQPQHF.

In its sample, this clonotype was seen a few times. Compared with germline, one end of the junction differs, possibly owing to a read error. The chain carries TRBV7-2 and TRBJ2-7, with TRBD1 matching 9 bases. CDR3 length equals 14 residues. CDR1 and CDR2 from the germline V gene are SGHTA and FQGNSA. The CDR3: CAGSTGQGGYEQYF. Here the CDR3 DNA reads TGTGCCGGCAGCACGGGACAGGGAGGTTACGAGCAGTACTTC.

V and J are TRBV29-1 and TRBJ2-7, with 7 bases fitting TRBD1. From germline, CDR1 is SQVTM and CDR2 ANQGSEA. V trimming: 4 bases; J trimming: 2 bases; junction bases outside the gene matches: 8. CDR3 length: 14 amino acids. The chain's CDR3 is CSVVGGVGAYEQYF. The CDR3 DNA sequence: TGCAGCGTTGTAGGGGGCGTCGGGGCCTACGAGCAGTACTTC.

This clonotype was counted a single time. The chain couples TRBV7-8 to TRBJ1-5; no reliable D call. Germline assignment: CDR1 SGHVS and CDR2 FQNEAQ. The CDR3 covers 16 residues. Trimming took 5 bases from V and 2 from J, leaving 16 bases between them. CDR3 amino acids: CASSVLVGAGNQPQHF. For the CDR3, the DNA is TGTGCCAGCAGCGTCCTGGTGGGCGCGGGCAATCAGCCCCAGCATTTT. Drawing the rest from reference TRBV7-8 and TRBJ1-5, the complete variable domain is GAGVSQSPRYKVAKRGQDVALRCDPISGHVSLFWYQQALGQGPEFLTYFQNEAQLDKSGLPSDRFFAERPEGSVSTLKIQRTQQEDSAVYLCASSVLVGAGNQPQHFGDGTRLSIL.

V is TRBV12-5 and J is TRBJ1-5, with D uncertain. Deletions cut 7 bases from V and 2 bases from J, with 18 bases between. The CDR3 runs to 16 residues. The germline V gene encodes CDR1 LGHNT and CDR2 FRNRAP. The CDR3, as DNA: TGTGCTAGTGATCCTAATGCGTTTGGGGGCAATCAGCCCCAGCATTTT. This encodes CASDPNAFGGNQPQHF.

This clonotype was seen only a few times. The gene calls are TRBV28 and TRBJ2-3; either TRBD1 or TRBD2 may fit D (6 bases each). The CDR3 has 14 amino acids. With 3 bases removed from V and 2 bases from J, the gap between germline ends came to 9 bases. Per germline, CDR1 MDHEN and CDR2 SYDVKM. The CDR3 sequence is CASSFGGHTDTQYF. The CDR3 nucleotides are TGTGCCAGCAGTTTTGGGGGGCACACAGATACGCAGTATTTT.

The chain has TRBV12-3 or TRBV12-4 and TRBJ1-2; D is undetermined. V was pared by 5 bases and J by 4 bases, with 20 bases between. This CDR3 has 16 amino acids. CDR3 nucleotide sequence: TGTGCCAGCAGTCCGTCGATAGAACAGCGGACCTATGGCTACACCTTC. Protein product: CASSPSIEQRTYGYTF.

The gene calls are TRBV29-1 and TRBJ2-1, with D uncertain. This CDR3 is 11 amino acids long. Trimming took 8 bases from V and 5 from J, leaving 10 bases between them. CDR1 and CDR2 from the germline V gene are SQVTM and ANQGSEA. DNA of the CDR3: TGCAGCACTGTACGGGACAATGAGCAGTTCTTC. It is translated as CSTVRDNEQFF.

This chain links TRBV10-2 with TRBJ2-7, with D perhaps TRBD1 (5 bases). This CDR3 region has 13 residues. Germline CDR1 WSHSY, CDR2 SAAADI. Between the trimmed V and J ends, which lost 0 bases and 6 bases, there was a span of 9 bases. This CDR3 is CASSESWTSEQYF. The CDR3 nucleotides are TGCGCCAGCAGTGAGTCTTGGACAAGCGAGCAGTACTTC.

The J gene is TRBJ2-1, the V gene TRBV5-1; the match to TRBD2 covers 11 bases. Per the germline V gene, CDR1 is SGHRS and CDR2 is YFSETQ. J gave up 10 bases and V 0 bases, and 9 bases lay outside the gene matches. The length of the CDR3 is 16 residues. This chain's CDR3 is CASSLVLAGGTGEQFF. The DNA of the CDR3 is TGCGCCAGCAGCTTGGTATTAGCGGGGGGGACGGGGGAGCAGTTCTTC.

The CDR3 sequence: CASSSTSGGTEAFF. The CDR3, as DNA: TGCGCCAGCAGCTCGACCAGTGGGGGTACTGAAGCTTTCTTT. V is TRBV5-1 and J is TRBJ1-1, with a weak D call TRBD1 (5 bases). The CDR3 is 14 amino acids. Trimming took 3 bases from V and 5 from J, leaving 14 bases between them. Per the germline V gene, CDR1 is SGHRS and CDR2 is YFSETQ.

The chain couples TRBV28 to TRBJ2-5; D may correspond to TRBD1 or TRBD2 (5 bases each). Looked up from germline, CDR1 is MDHEN and CDR2 is SYDVKM. V lost 3 bases to trimming and J lost 4 bases, with 18 bases between them. The CDR3 is 16 residues long. CDR3 protein: CASSFSHAGRGETQYF. CDR3 nucleotide sequence: TGTGCCAGCAGTTTCTCCCACGCAGGGAGAGGAGAGACCCAGTACTTC.